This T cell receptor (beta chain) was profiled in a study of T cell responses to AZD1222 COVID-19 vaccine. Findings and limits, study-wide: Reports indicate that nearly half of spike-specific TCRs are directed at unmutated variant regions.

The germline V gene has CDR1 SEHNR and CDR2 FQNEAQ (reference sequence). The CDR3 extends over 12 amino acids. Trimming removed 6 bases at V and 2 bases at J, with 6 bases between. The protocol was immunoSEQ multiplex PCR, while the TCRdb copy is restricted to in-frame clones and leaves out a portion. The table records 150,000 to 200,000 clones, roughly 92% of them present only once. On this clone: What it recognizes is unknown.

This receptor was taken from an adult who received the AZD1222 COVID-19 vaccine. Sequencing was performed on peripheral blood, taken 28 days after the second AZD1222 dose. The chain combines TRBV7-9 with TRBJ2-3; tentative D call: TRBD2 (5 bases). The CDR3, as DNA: TGTGCCAGCAGGGACTCCACAGATACGCAGTATTTT. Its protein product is CASRDSTDTQYF.